The entry below describes one TCR beta chain. The specificity of this receptor is unknown. No qualities accompany the bases; no much larger clone lies one base away. This entry is derived from a study of CD8 T cells in Susac syndrome (dated by TCRdb to about 2019). About the full investigation: Whether CD8+ T cell activation and differentiation in Susac syndrome was antigen driven was tested using repertoire sequencing. The clonality of the CD8+ T cell repertoire was compared across about a dozen healthy donors, about 14 Susac syndrome patients and about 15 multiple sclerosis patients.

The germline V and J ends show losses of 1 base and 1 base respectively, and no gene match explains 1 base of the junction. CDR1 SGHDT and CDR2 YYEEEE were looked up in the germline V gene. The CDR3 holds 15 amino acids from the cysteine to the phenylalanine. Of the read, only the CDR3 DNA is kept; its 45 bases are in frame from base 1. Peripheral blood CD8+ and CD4+ T cells from healthy donors, Susac syndrome patients and multiple sclerosis patients were profiled by high-throughput TCR beta sequencing. Treatment-naive patients with stable or active relapsing-remitting disease fulfilling revised McDonald criteria were used as multiple sclerosis controls. Bulk CD8+ and CD4+ T cells were purified magnetically by negative isolation, whereas CD8+ TEMRA cells were enriched by FACS. Blood was collected in EDTA tubes and processed within 24 hours, with PBMCs isolated through density gradient centrifugation. PBMCs intended for TCR sequencing were frozen in liquid nitrogen and were later thawed in a 37 degrees C water bath. Purity of sorted or isolated CD4+, CD8+ and CD8+ TEMRA cells was at least 90%.

Points the paper makes about the study in general: The study acknowledged that relatively few individuals were included in the TCR sequencing and HLA analysis.

RNA was extracted with the RNeasy kit and 0.5 to 1 ug was reverse transcribed using random hexamers. The immunoSEQ multiplex PCR assay, covering 54 Vbeta and 13 Jbeta segments, was used to amplify TCR beta CDR3 regions. PCR amplification bias was corrected using a synthetic template baseline for primer optimization and computational correction. On the authors' methods: Only productive sequences were kept, with reads annotated to V, D and J genes according to IMGT and analyzed in immunoSEQ Analyzer. Clonality was computed as one minus Shannon entropy normalized by log2 of the number of productive unique sequences. Public and private clones were assessed among the 100 most prevalent clones of each patient and control. Susac-specific clones were defined as absent from healthy and MS cohorts, 1052 published viral clones and other ImmuneACCESS disease sequences. TCRdb passed the public sequencing reads through fastp at Q25 and MiXCR, retaining productive beta sequences. Under each unique CDR3 protein, matching rows form one entry showing the most common genes and DNA. The V and J calls follow TCRdb's processing rather than the paper's. For this sample the table gives about 300,000 distinct CDR3 sequences, of which roughly 90% were detected only once. Clones ranked in the top ten supply about 0.17% of the sample.

The sequenced sample was CD8+ T cells from PBMCs. The V and J segments used are TRBV5-6 and TRBJ2-3; TRBD2 matches 9 bases in the middle. This clonotype was sampled from a human donor with multiple sclerosis. Read as DNA, the sequence is TGTGCCAGCAGCTTGAGACTAGCGGGCACAGATACGCAGTATTTT. Translated, it gives CASSLRLAGTDTQYF.